The 23 T cell receptor beta chains given below trace back to one sample, sequenced in a study of technical replicates of blood from four donors. Method: immunoSEQ multiplex PCR; TCRdb's copy keeps in-frame clones and lacks some. The sample holds about 72,000 clones, roughly 92% seen once. The specimen sequenced was T cells isolated from PBMCs. These receptors were collected from a human donor in good health.

The V call is TRBV6-4, the J call TRBJ1-2, with D possibly matching TRBD1 (5 bases). The CDR3 covers 12 residues. In germline, CDR1 is MRHNA, CDR2 SNTAGT. With 4 bases removed from V and 7 bases from J, the gap between germline ends came to 10 bases. CDR3 DNA: TGTGCCAGCAGTGGGGCCGGGGGTGGCTACACCTTC. Protein: CASSGAGGGYTF.

The rearrangement uses TRBV7-8 and TRBJ1-1; TRBD1 might be the D (5 bases). Deletions cut 0 bases from V and 1 base from J, with 9 bases between. The germline V gene has CDR1 SGHVS and CDR2 FQNEAQ. This CDR3 is 15 amino acids long. Here the CDR3 DNA reads TGTGCCAGCAGCTTAGCGGGGACTGCGAACACTGAAGCTTTCTTT. Translated, it gives CASSLAGTANTEAFF.

This chain joins TRBV5-3 and TRBJ1-5; D call uncertain. TRBV5-3 is recorded as an ORF, its role being uncertain. Trimming took 1 base from V and 0 from J, leaving 8 bases between them. The CDR3 totals 15 residues. The chain's CDR3 is CARSLIIDSNQPQHF. The DNA for the CDR3 is TGTGCCAGAAGCTTGATTATAGATAGCAATCAGCCCCAGCATTTT.

V is TRBV27 and J is TRBJ1-5, with 7 bases aligning to TRBD1. CDR3 length equals 15 residues. The trim removed 6 bases at V and 2 bases at J, leaving 7 bases unmatched. Germline CDR1 and CDR2: MNHEY and SMNVEV (reference sequence). CDR3 residues: CASRRTGAGNQPQHF. The CDR3 DNA sequence: TGTGCCAGCAGAAGAACAGGGGCGGGCAATCAGCCCCAGCATTTT.

The rearrangement uses TRBV27 and TRBJ2-5; 11 positions match TRBD2. The CDR3 spans 11 residues. The V and J ends lost 10 bases and 9 bases, in that order; junction bases with no gene match: 4. Germline V gives CDR1 MNHEY, CDR2 SMNVEV (reference sequence). The CDR3 spells CAIGSGGAQYF. For the CDR3, the DNA is TGTGCCATCGGTAGCGGGGGGGCCCAGTACTTC.

The chain links TRBV28 to TRBJ2-1, with a possible D match to TRBD2 (6 bases). Looked up from germline, CDR1 is MDHEN and CDR2 is SYDVKM. The CDR3 contains 16 residues. The germline V and J ends were trimmed by 2 bases and 2 bases, with 13 bases remaining between them. The CDR3 DNA reads TGTGCCAGCAGTTTAACTCGGGAGTCGACCTACAATGAGCAGTTCTTC. Amino acid sequence: CASSLTRESTYNEQFF.

The chain links TRBV27 to TRBJ2-3, with a possible D match to TRBD2 (6 bases). Looked up from germline, CDR1 is MNHEY and CDR2 is SMNVEV (reference sequence). The CDR3 covers 15 residues. The V and J ends lost 8 bases and 1 base respectively, with 16 bases between them. The CDR3 nucleotides are TGTGCCAGCGGACTTAACTGGGAGGGCACAGATACGCAGTATTTT. As protein: CASGLNWEGTDTQYF.

CDR3 bases: TGTGCCAGCAGCCCAGGACTAGCGAAGAACACCGGGGAGCTGTTTTTT. It yields the protein CASSPGLAKNTGELFF. The chain links TRBV11-3 to TRBJ2-2; 9 nucleotides match TRBD2. V was pared by 5 bases and J by 1 base, with 5 bases of the junction left unmatched. The germline CDR1 and CDR2 sequences are SGHNT and YENEEA. CDR3 length equals 16 residues.

The V gene is TRBV6-5, the J gene TRBJ1-3, with 7 bases fitting TRBD1. Trimming took 0 bases from V and 0 from J; bases not matched to a gene: 2. This CDR3 contains 16 residues. Germline CDR1 reads MNHEY; CDR2 reads SVGAGI. CDR3 sequence reads: CASSYSRDSSGNTIYF. For the CDR3, the DNA is TGTGCCAGCAGTTACTCCAGGGACAGCTCTGGAAACACCATATATTTT.

This chain joins TRBV5-4 and TRBJ2-1; perhaps TRBD2 as D (6 bases). The CDR3 is made up of 13 amino acids. Trimming cost V 4 bases and J 5 bases, with 10 bases left between them. Looked up from germline, CDR1 is SGHNT and CDR2 is YYREEE (reference sequence). This CDR3 is CASSISSDNEQFF. The CDR3 coding sequence is TGTGCCAGCAGCATATCTAGCGACAATGAGCAGTTCTTC. Drawing the rest from reference TRBV5-4 and TRBJ2-1, the complete variable domain is ETGVTQSPTHLIKTRGQQVTLRCSSQSGHNTVSWYQQALGQGPQFIFQYYREEENGRGNFPPRFSGLQFPNYSSELNVNALELDDSALYLCASSISSDNEQFFGPGTRLTVL.

This chain joins TRBV28 and TRBJ1-2; 7 bases are shared with TRBD1. The CDR3 has 13 residues. In germline, CDR1 is MDHEN, CDR2 SYDVKM. Trimming cost V 6 bases and J 7 bases; bases outside gene matches: 8. CDR3 bases: TGTGCCAGCAGGAATACAGGGGATCGTGGCTACACCTTC. Residues: CASRNTGDRGYTF.

The chain couples TRBV2 to TRBJ1-5; D uncertain. Trimming shortened V by 1 base and J by 2 bases, and 9 bases separated the two germline ends. CDR1 is SNHLY, CDR2 FYNNEI, per germline. The CDR3 runs 15 residues. The CDR3: CASSEGPQGNQPQHF. CDR3 nucleotides: TGTGCCAGCAGTGAAGGTCCCCAGGGCAATCAGCCCCAGCATTTT.

The chain is built from TRBV6-5 and TRBJ2-7, with a possible D match to TRBD2 (6 bases). The germline gives CDR1 MNHEY, CDR2 SVGAGI. V dropped 5 bases and J dropped 7 bases, with 21 bases sitting between them. The CDR3 consists of 15 residues. The CDR3 region is CASSPPGLGVWEQYF. CDR3 nucleotide sequence: TGTGCCAGCAGTCCCCCGGGACTGGGGGTATGGGAGCAGTACTTC.

The V gene is TRBV14, the J gene TRBJ1-1; D gene unclear. There are 13 residues in the CDR3. Germline values: CDR1 SGHDN, CDR2 FVKESK. The ends were cut back, 0 bases at V and 5 bases at J, with 7 bases in the middle. The CDR3 loop reads CASSQDRGTEAFF. DNA for the CDR3: TGTGCCAGCAGCCAAGACCGGGGAACTGAAGCTTTCTTT.

The DNA of the CDR3 is TGTGCCAGCAGCGTAGGTATTCGGGGGTACGAGCAGTACTTC. Translating it yields CASSVGIRGYEQYF. The J gene is TRBJ2-7, the V gene TRBV9; tentative D call: TRBD2 (6 bases). Germline CDR1 is SGDLS and CDR2 is YYNGEE. The CDR3 length is 14 residues. V gave up 0 bases and J gave up 4 bases, with 11 bases separating them.

The chain recombines TRBV28 with TRBJ1-1; the match to TRBD1 covers 9 bases. Germline V gene data show CDR1 as MDHEN and CDR2 as SYDVKM. CDR3 length: 14 residues. V gave up 6 bases and J gave up 6 bases; unmatched junction bases: 8. This CDR3 reads CASRYAGQGSEAFF. The CDR3, as DNA: TGTGCCAGCAGGTACGCGGGACAGGGCTCTGAAGCTTTCTTT.

The CDR3 here is CASSLLAGGFTDTQYF. The DNA for the CDR3 is TGTGCCAGCAGCTTATTAGCGGGAGGGTTCACAGATACGCAGTATTTT. The chain combines TRBV5-4 with TRBJ2-3, with TRBD2 identical over 11 bases. CDR3 length: 16 amino acids. V gave up 2 bases and J gave up 2 bases; unmatched junction bases: 4. CDR1 is SGHNT and CDR2 is YYREEE in the germline V gene (reference sequence).

The chain uses TRBV6-5 and TRBJ2-7; D might be TRBD2 (6 bases). This CDR3 region has 15 residues. V was clipped by 0 bases and J by 0 bases, with 9 bases between them. The germline V gene has CDR1 MNHEY and CDR2 SVGAGI. The CDR3 here is CASSYSGTFSYEQYF. CDR3 nucleotides: TGTGCCAGCAGTTACTCCGGGACTTTCTCCTACGAGCAGTACTTC.

The chain has TRBV9 and TRBJ1-4; 7 bases agree with TRBD1. The germline V gene has CDR1 SGDLS and CDR2 YYNGEE. CDR3 length: 16 residues. After removal of 4 bases from V and 4 bases from J, the junction contained 10 bases not matched to a gene. The CDR3 region is CASSPLRDSFNEKLFF. CDR3 nucleotides: TGTGCCAGCAGCCCTCTCCGGGACAGCTTTAATGAAAAACTGTTTTTT.

The chain couples TRBV25-1 to TRBJ2-3; a possible D gene is TRBD1 (5 bases). V was shortened by 2 bases and J by 3 bases, with 12 bases between the two germline ends. CDR1 and CDR2 (germline): MGHDK, SYGVNS. CDR3 length: 15 amino acids. The CDR3 DNA sequence: TGTGCCAGCAGTGAAGGAAGGGGCGTTACAGATACGCAGTATTTT. Amino acid sequence: CASSEGRGVTDTQYF.

The chain couples TRBV4-1 to TRBJ2-7; tentatively, D is TRBD2 (5 bases). CDR1 MGHRA and CDR2 YSYEKL come from the germline V gene. This CDR3 is 15 amino acids long. Between the trimmed V and J ends, which lost 1 base and 2 bases, there was a span of 12 bases. DNA for the CDR3: TGCGCCAGCAGCCAAGCCCGTCAGAGGGCCTACGAGCAGTACTTC. As protein: CASSQARQRAYEQYF.

This chain links TRBV2 with TRBJ2-3, with 13 bases that match TRBD2. Germline V gene data show CDR1 as SNHLY and CDR2 as FYNNEI. The length of the CDR3 is 14 residues. V lost 8 bases to trimming and J lost 5 bases; unmatched junction nucleotides: 4. The CDR3 DNA reads as TGTGCCAGCGGTGGGACTAGCGGGATAGATACGCAGTATTTT. Amino acids: CASGGTSGIDTQYF.

The V call is TRBV10-2, the J call TRBJ2-3; TRBD2 matches 13 bases. After removal of 6 bases from V and 7 bases from J, the junction contained 4 bases not matched to a gene. Germline loops: CDR1 WSHSY, CDR2 SAAADI. This CDR3 spans 14 amino acids. The CDR3 loop is CASSLTSGGNTQYF. The CDR3 region has the DNA TGCGCCAGCAGCCTGACTAGCGGGGGGAATACGCAGTATTTT.